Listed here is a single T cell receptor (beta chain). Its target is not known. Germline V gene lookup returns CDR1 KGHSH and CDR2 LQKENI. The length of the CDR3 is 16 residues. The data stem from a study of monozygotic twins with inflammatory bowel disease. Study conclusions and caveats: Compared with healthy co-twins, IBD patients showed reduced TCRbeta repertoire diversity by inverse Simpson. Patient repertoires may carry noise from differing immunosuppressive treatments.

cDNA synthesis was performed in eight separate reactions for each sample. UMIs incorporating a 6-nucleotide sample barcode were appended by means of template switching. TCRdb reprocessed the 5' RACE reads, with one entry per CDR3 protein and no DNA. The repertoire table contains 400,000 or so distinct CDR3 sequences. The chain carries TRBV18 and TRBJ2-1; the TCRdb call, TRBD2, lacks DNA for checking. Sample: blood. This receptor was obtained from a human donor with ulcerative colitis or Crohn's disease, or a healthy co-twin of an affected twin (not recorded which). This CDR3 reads CASSPRSSGSGDEQFF.